Listed below are T cell receptor beta chains from one sample, sequenced in a study of T-cell reconstitution after alpha-beta-depleted transplantation in children. From the PCR reads, TCRdb called clonotypes with MiXCR, one entry per CDR3 protein. The sample carries about 27,000 distinct CDR3 sequences, about 6.3% recorded once. Sequenced material: PBMCs, mostly from graft donor cells, taken 180 days after TCRalphabeta/CD19-depleted stem cell transplant. The origin of the receptors is a male patient younger than 18 who had a stem cell transplant for acute myeloid leukemia, so the T cells may come from the graft donor. The CDR3 runs from the conserved cysteine through the conserved F or W. The D gene is left open where the match is weak. Clone size is not always given. Where it is, it says once, few, many or a class for expanded clones.

abundance: many
j_gene: TRBJ2-3
v_gene: TRBV6-2/TRBV6-3
d_gene: TRBD1
CDR3nt: TGTGCCAGCAGTTACGTCTCCTCGGACAGGGGTTATCAGTATTTT
CDR3aa: CASSYVSSDRGYQYF

abundance: large
j_gene: TRBJ2-5
v_gene: TRBV7-8
d_gene: TRBD1
CDR3nt: TGTGCCAGCAGCCCGGGACAGCACCAAGAGACCCAGTACTTC
CDR3aa: CASSPGQHQETQYF

abundance: many
j_gene: TRBJ2-7
v_gene: TRBV4-2
d_gene: NA
CDR3nt: TGTGCCAGCAGCCGGTCTTGGCGGGACACGGCATACGAGCAGTACTTC
CDR3aa: CASSRSWRDTAYEQYF

abundance: many
j_gene: TRBJ2-1
v_gene: TRBV11-1
d_gene: TRBD1
CDR3nt: TGTGCCAGCAGCGACAGCCAGGGACAGGGTTACAATGAGCAGTTCTTC
CDR3aa: CASSDSQGQGYNEQFF

abundance: many
j_gene: TRBJ1-2
v_gene: TRBV7-2
d_gene: TRBD1
CDR3nt: TGTGCCAGCAGCCGAGACAGGGCGGGGGGCTACACCTTC
CDR3aa: CASSRDRAGGYTF

abundance: many
j_gene: TRBJ2-1
v_gene: TRBV6-6
d_gene: TRBD2
CDR3nt: TGTGCCAGCCTGACTAGCGGGAGCAGCAATGAGCAGTTCTTC
CDR3aa: CASLTSGSSNEQFF

abundance: many
j_gene: TRBJ1-1
v_gene: TRBV7-9
d_gene: TRBD1
CDR3nt: TGTGCCAGCAACGTAGGGGGCGTGAACACTGAAGCTTTCTTT
CDR3aa: CASNVGGVNTEAFF

abundance: many
j_gene: TRBJ2-2
v_gene: TRBV9
d_gene: NA
CDR3nt: TGTGCCAGCAGCGGGGGGCGGCTCCCGGGCACCGGGGAGCTGTTTTTT
CDR3aa: CASSGGRLPGTGELFF

abundance: many
j_gene: TRBJ2-2
v_gene: TRBV11-2
d_gene: TRBD2
CDR3nt: TGTGCCAGCAGCTTAGTTGTTCTGAGCGGGGCTACGAACACCGGGGAGCTGTTTTTT
CDR3aa: CASSLVVLSGATNTGELFF

abundance: many
j_gene: TRBJ2-7
v_gene: TRBV6-5
d_gene: NA
CDR3nt: TGTGCCAGCAGTCCCTGGGGGATGAACTACGAGCAGTACTTC
CDR3aa: CASSPWGMNYEQYF

abundance: many
j_gene: TRBJ1-1
v_gene: TRBV5-4
d_gene: NA
CDR3nt: TGTGCCAGCAGGGAACCGGGACAGAACACTGAAGCTTTCTTT
CDR3aa: CASREPGQNTEAFF

abundance: many
j_gene: TRBJ1-1
v_gene: TRBV18
d_gene: NA
CDR3nt: TGTGCCAGCTCACCTCTCCCCTACGGTAACACTGAAGCTTTCTTT
CDR3aa: CASSPLPYGNTEAFF

abundance: medium-sized
j_gene: TRBJ2-1
v_gene: TRBV28
d_gene: TRBD1
CDR3nt: TGTGCCACGGACAGGGCCTACAATGAGCAGTTCTTC
CDR3aa: CATDRAYNEQFF

abundance: many
j_gene: TRBJ2-1
v_gene: TRBV7-9
d_gene: NA
CDR3nt: TGTGCCAGCAGCTTGGAGGGCCCCTACAATGAGCAGTTCTTC
CDR3aa: CASSLEGPYNEQFF

abundance: many
j_gene: TRBJ2-7
v_gene: TRBV6-2/TRBV6-3
d_gene: TRBD1
CDR3nt: TGTGCCAGCAGTTATAGGGGGCGCGACGAGCAGTACTTC
CDR3aa: CASSYRGRDEQYF

abundance: many
j_gene: TRBJ2-3
v_gene: TRBV4-2
d_gene: TRBD2
CDR3nt: TGTGCCAGCAGCCGCATCGGGGGAGGGACGTGGGATACGCAGTATTTT
CDR3aa: CASSRIGGGTWDTQYF

abundance: many
j_gene: TRBJ1-1
v_gene: TRBV28
d_gene: NA
CDR3nt: TGTGCCGAGACAGCCATGAACACTGAAGCTTTCTTT
CDR3aa: CAETAMNTEAFF

abundance: many
j_gene: TRBJ2-5
v_gene: TRBV7-8
d_gene: NA
CDR3nt: TGTGCCAGCGGCGAAGGACTGGGGTCAGAGACCCAGTACTTC
CDR3aa: CASGEGLGSETQYF

abundance: many
j_gene: TRBJ2-2
v_gene: TRBV28
d_gene: NA
CDR3nt: TGTGCCAGCAGCCTTGGGGCAGGGCGGAACGGGGAGCTGTTTTTT
CDR3aa: CASSLGAGRNGELFF

abundance: many
j_gene: TRBJ2-7
v_gene: TRBV20-1
d_gene: NA
CDR3nt: TGCAGTGCTAACCGACACGGGGCCTACGAGCAGTACTTC
CDR3aa: CSANRHGAYEQYF

abundance: many
j_gene: TRBJ2-1
v_gene: TRBV5-1
d_gene: NA
CDR3nt: TGCGCCAGCACCGGGACTCCCGACTACAATGAGCAGTTCTTC
CDR3aa: CASTGTPDYNEQFF

abundance: many
j_gene: TRBJ2-1
v_gene: TRBV6-2/TRBV6-3
d_gene: NA
CDR3nt: TGTGCCAGCAGGGACCGAGCGCGGGCCCCCTACAATGAGCAGTTCTTC
CDR3aa: CASRDRARAPYNEQFF

abundance: many
j_gene: TRBJ2-6
v_gene: TRBV11-2
d_gene: TRBD2
CDR3nt: TGTGCCAGCAGCTTAGGGACTAGCCTCTCCGGGGCCAACGTCCTGACTTTC
CDR3aa: CASSLGTSLSGANVLTF

abundance: many
j_gene: TRBJ1-4
v_gene: TRBV12-3/TRBV12-4
d_gene: TRBD1
CDR3nt: TGTGCCAGCAGTCCTGGGGGACAGGGTACTGAAAAACTGTTTTTT
CDR3aa: CASSPGGQGTEKLFF

abundance: many
j_gene: TRBJ1-1
v_gene: TRBV20-1
d_gene: NA
CDR3nt: TGCAGTGCTAGAGATCGCCTAGGGGGGGGTCCCCTAATGAACACTGAAGCTTTCTTT
CDR3aa: CSARDRLGGGPLMNTEAFF

abundance: hyperexpanded
j_gene: TRBJ2-2
v_gene: TRBV12-3/TRBV12-4
d_gene: TRBD2
CDR3nt: TGTGCCAGCAGTTCCCCTTGGGGGGGAGACACCGGGGAGCTGTTTTTT
CDR3aa: CASSSPWGGDTGELFF

abundance: many
j_gene: TRBJ1-2
v_gene: TRBV5-1
d_gene: NA
CDR3nt: TGCGCCAGCAGCGTACAGATTAACTATGGCTACACCTTC
CDR3aa: CASSVQINYGYTF

abundance: many
j_gene: TRBJ2-1
v_gene: TRBV20-1
d_gene: TRBD2
CDR3nt: TGCAGTGTACGGACTAGCGGGGGATCACTCTACAATGAGCAGTTCTTC
CDR3aa: CSVRTSGGSLYNEQFF

abundance: many
j_gene: TRBJ1-3
v_gene: TRBV6-5
d_gene: NA
CDR3nt: TGTGCCAGCAGTTTCCCCCTTTCCTTAGGTGGAAACACCATATATTTT
CDR3aa: CASSFPLSLGGNTIYF

abundance: many
j_gene: TRBJ2-7
v_gene: TRBV19
d_gene: NA
CDR3nt: TGTGCCAGTAGTACAACGGGAAGCTCCTACGAGCAGTACTTC
CDR3aa: CASSTTGSSYEQYF

abundance: many
j_gene: TRBJ2-6
v_gene: TRBV5-1
d_gene: TRBD1
CDR3nt: TGCGCCAGCAGCTTCCCGGGACAGTCCAGATCTGGGGCCAACGTCCTGACTTTC
CDR3aa: CASSFPGQSRSGANVLTF

abundance: few
j_gene: TRBJ2-2
v_gene: TRBV2
d_gene: TRBD1
CDR3nt: TGTGCCAGTATAACGACAGGGGGAAGCCCTGGTGCTGAGCTGTTTTTT
CDR3aa: CASITTGGSPGAELFF

abundance: many
j_gene: TRBJ2-1
v_gene: TRBV29-1
d_gene: NA
CDR3nt: TGCAGCGTCCTTCCCAACCGGAGACTCCACAATGAGCAGTTCTTC
CDR3aa: CSVLPNRRLHNEQFF

abundance: many
j_gene: TRBJ2-7
v_gene: TRBV12-3/TRBV12-4
d_gene: TRBD1
CDR3nt: TGTGCCGGGGCCGTTGACAGGGGCTACGAGCAGTACTTC
CDR3aa: CAGAVDRGYEQYF

abundance: many
j_gene: TRBJ2-7
v_gene: TRBV24-1
d_gene: TRBD2
CDR3nt: TGTGCCACCGCACTAGCGGGAGAGAATTACGAGCAGTACTTC
CDR3aa: CATALAGENYEQYF

abundance: many
j_gene: TRBJ1-2
v_gene: TRBV20-1
d_gene: NA
CDR3nt: TGCAGTGCTCGCAGAACCCCTGATAACTATGGCTACACCTTC
CDR3aa: CSARRTPDNYGYTF

abundance: medium-sized
j_gene: TRBJ2-2
v_gene: TRBV9
d_gene: TRBD2
CDR3nt: TGTGCCAGCAGCTCTCTAGCGGGGAAGGCCGGGGAGCTGTTTTTT
CDR3aa: CASSSLAGKAGELFF

abundance: many
j_gene: TRBJ2-3
v_gene: TRBV7-2
d_gene: TRBD2
CDR3nt: TGTGCCAGCAGCGTTCTAGCGGGAGTGCCCACAGATACGCAGTATTTT
CDR3aa: CASSVLAGVPTDTQYF

abundance: many
j_gene: TRBJ2-3
v_gene: TRBV5-6
d_gene: TRBD2
CDR3nt: TGTGCCAGCAGCCGAGGACTAGCGGGAGCATCTAGCACAGATACGCAGTATTTT
CDR3aa: CASSRGLAGASSTDTQYF

abundance: many
j_gene: TRBJ2-5
v_gene: TRBV5-1
d_gene: NA
CDR3nt: TGCGCCAGCAGCTTGGCGGGCAGGACCCAAGAGACCCAGTACTTC
CDR3aa: CASSLAGRTQETQYF

abundance: many
j_gene: TRBJ2-1
v_gene: TRBV2
d_gene: TRBD2
CDR3nt: TGTGCCAGCAGTGAGGAGCGGGGGTACAATGAGCAGTTCTTC
CDR3aa: CASSEERGYNEQFF

abundance: many
j_gene: TRBJ2-5
v_gene: TRBV4-2
d_gene: NA
CDR3nt: TGTGCCAGCAGCCAAGATGTGGGTCGGGGAAGGGAGACCCAGTACTTC
CDR3aa: CASSQDVGRGRETQYF

abundance: many
j_gene: TRBJ2-1
v_gene: TRBV29-1
d_gene: TRBD2
CDR3nt: TGCAGCGTTGGACTAGCGTACAATGAGCAGTTCTTC
CDR3aa: CSVGLAYNEQFF

abundance: medium-sized
j_gene: TRBJ2-1
v_gene: TRBV20-1
d_gene: NA
CDR3nt: TGCAGTGCTAGTCACCCTAGCGCTTCCCCCGGATATGAGCAGTTCTTC
CDR3aa: CSASHPSASPGYEQFF

abundance: many
j_gene: TRBJ2-1
v_gene: TRBV24-1
d_gene: NA
CDR3nt: TGTGCCGGGCGTCGCCATGATTACTACAATGAGCAGTTCTTC
CDR3aa: CAGRRHDYYNEQFF

abundance: many
j_gene: TRBJ1-6
v_gene: TRBV18
d_gene: NA
CDR3nt: TGTGCCAGCTCACCACTGCAGGGCTCTAATTCACCCCTCCACTTT
CDR3aa: CASSPLQGSNSPLHF

abundance: many
j_gene: TRBJ2-3
v_gene: TRBV3-2
d_gene: NA
CDR3nt: TGTGCCAGCAGCCCAGAAGGGGCGCAGGGCGGGAGGGCCACCCAAGCTTCTAGCACAGATACGCAGTATTTT
CDR3aa: CASSPEGAQGGRATQASSTDTQYF

abundance: many
j_gene: TRBJ1-5
v_gene: TRBV19
d_gene: TRBD1
CDR3nt: TGTGCCAGTAGTCTGGGACAGGGGGCTCAGCCCCAGCATTTT
CDR3aa: CASSLGQGAQPQHF

abundance: many
j_gene: TRBJ1-1
v_gene: TRBV20-1
d_gene: NA
CDR3nt: TGCAGTTTGGTTCCGGGACTAAACACTGAAGCTTTCTTT
CDR3aa: CSLVPGLNTEAFF

abundance: many
j_gene: TRBJ2-2
v_gene: TRBV18
d_gene: NA
CDR3nt: TGTGCCAGCTCACCACCGGTCGGAAGGGGCTCCGGGGAGCTGTTTTTT
CDR3aa: CASSPPVGRGSGELFF

abundance: many
j_gene: TRBJ1-1
v_gene: TRBV7-9
d_gene: NA
CDR3nt: TGTGCCAGCAGCCCCGGACGGAGGAACACTGAAGCTTTCTTT
CDR3aa: CASSPGRRNTEAFF

abundance: many
j_gene: TRBJ2-7
v_gene: TRBV5-1
d_gene: TRBD1
CDR3nt: TGCGCCAGCAGCCCCGAGGGGGGGACAGGGACCTACGAGCAGTACTTC
CDR3aa: CASSPEGGTGTYEQYF

abundance: many
j_gene: TRBJ1-5
v_gene: TRBV30
d_gene: NA
CDR3nt: TGTGCCTGGAGTCGGAGTGAACATAGCAATCAGCCCCAGCATTTT
CDR3aa: CAWSRSEHSNQPQHF

abundance: few
j_gene: TRBJ2-2
v_gene: TRBV27
d_gene: TRBD2
CDR3nt: TGTGCCAGCAGTCATCCTAGCGGGGACCACACCGGGGAGCTGTTTTTT
CDR3aa: CASSHPSGDHTGELFF

abundance: few
j_gene: TRBJ1-2
v_gene: TRBV14
d_gene: NA
CDR3nt: TGTGCCAGCAGCCAAGATCGGACCGAGAACTATGGCTACACCTTC
CDR3aa: CASSQDRTENYGYTF

abundance: many
j_gene: TRBJ1-2
v_gene: TRBV27
d_gene: NA
CDR3nt: TGTGCCAGCAGGGGACCCCCAGGTGGCTACACCTTC
CDR3aa: CASRGPPGGYTF

abundance: NA
j_gene: TRBJ2-1
v_gene: TRBV7-9
d_gene: NA
CDR3nt: TGTGCCAGCAGCCCAGCCCCGGGATACAATGAGCAGTTCTTC
CDR3aa: CASSPAPGYNEQFF

abundance: many
j_gene: TRBJ1-5
v_gene: TRBV20-1
d_gene: NA
CDR3nt: TGCAGTGCTAGGGGGACGTATAGCAATCAGCCCCAGCATTTT
CDR3aa: CSARGTYSNQPQHF

abundance: many
j_gene: TRBJ2-5
v_gene: TRBV18
d_gene: TRBD2
CDR3nt: TGTGCCAGCTCCCCGGGACTAGGGACCCAAGAGACCCAGTACTTC
CDR3aa: CASSPGLGTQETQYF